This entry is about one T cell receptor (beta chain). A junction boundary mismatches the germline segment, possibly from a read error. Generated by immunoSEQ multiplex PCR, the TCRdb table keeps only in-frame clones and is missing some. The sample consists of 100,000 or so clones, roughly four fifths of them appearing once. Those with chemo-refractory metastatic non-small-cell lung cancer were treated with focal radiation combined with CTLA-4 blockade using ipilimumab. The CDR3 sequence is 15 residues long. Germline V gene sequence: CDR1 SGHTA, CDR2 FQGNSA. These data belong to a study of radiotherapy plus CTLA-4 blockade in lung cancer.

This sample comprised peripheral blood, obtained from a patient treated with radiotherapy plus ipilimumab. V usage is TRBV7-2 and J usage is TRBJ1-3, with 7 bases fitting TRBD1. The receptor comes from a human donor with non-small cell lung cancer that progressed on radiotherapy plus ipilimumab. The CDR3 reads CASKGDRYSGNTIYF. In nucleotides, the CDR3 is TGTGCTAGCAAAGGGGACAGATACTCTGGAAACACCATATATTTT.